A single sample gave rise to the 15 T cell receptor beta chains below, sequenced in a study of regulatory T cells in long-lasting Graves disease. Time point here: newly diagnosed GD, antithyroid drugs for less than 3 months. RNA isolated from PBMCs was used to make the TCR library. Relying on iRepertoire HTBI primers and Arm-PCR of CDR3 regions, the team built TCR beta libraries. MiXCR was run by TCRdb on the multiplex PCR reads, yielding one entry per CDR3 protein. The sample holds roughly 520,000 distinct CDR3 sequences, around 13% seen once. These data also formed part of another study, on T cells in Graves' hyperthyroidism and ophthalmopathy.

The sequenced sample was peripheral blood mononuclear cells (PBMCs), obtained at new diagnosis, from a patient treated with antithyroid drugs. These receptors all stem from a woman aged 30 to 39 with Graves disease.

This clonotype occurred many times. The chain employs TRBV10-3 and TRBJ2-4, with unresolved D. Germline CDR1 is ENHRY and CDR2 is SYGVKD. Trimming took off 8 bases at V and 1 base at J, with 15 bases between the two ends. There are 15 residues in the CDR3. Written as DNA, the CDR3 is TGTGCCATCTCCTCCGAGGCCACGGCCAAAAACATTCAGTACTTC. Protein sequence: CAISSEATAKNIQYF.

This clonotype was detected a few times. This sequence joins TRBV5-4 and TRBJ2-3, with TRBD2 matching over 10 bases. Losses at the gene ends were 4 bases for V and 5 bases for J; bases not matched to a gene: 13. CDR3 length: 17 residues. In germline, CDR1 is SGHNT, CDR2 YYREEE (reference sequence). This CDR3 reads CASSPQGLALGGDTQYF. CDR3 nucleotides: TGTGCCAGCAGCCCCCAGGGACTAGCGCTTGGGGGAGATACGCAGTATTTT.

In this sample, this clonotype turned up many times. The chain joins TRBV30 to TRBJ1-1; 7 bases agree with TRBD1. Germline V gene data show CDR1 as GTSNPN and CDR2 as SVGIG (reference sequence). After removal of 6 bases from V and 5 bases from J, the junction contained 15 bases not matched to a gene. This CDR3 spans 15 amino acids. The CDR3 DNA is TGTGCCTGCCGTTTGACAGGGATTCGAGGTACTGAAGCTTTCTTT. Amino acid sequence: CACRLTGIRGTEAFF.

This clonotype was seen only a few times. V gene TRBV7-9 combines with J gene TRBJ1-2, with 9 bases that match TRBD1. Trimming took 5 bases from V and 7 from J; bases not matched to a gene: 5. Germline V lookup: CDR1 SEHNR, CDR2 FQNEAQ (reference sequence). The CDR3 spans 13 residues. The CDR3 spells CASSVGTGFGYTF. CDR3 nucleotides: TGTGCCAGCAGCGTGGGGACAGGGTTTGGCTACACCTTC.

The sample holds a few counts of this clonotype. DNA for the CDR3: TGTGCCAGCAGCTTTGTCGTAGGTCAAGAGACCCAGTACTTC. Amino acid sequence: CASSFVVGQETQYF. The chain has TRBV11-2 and TRBJ2-5; D not resolved. Trimming removed 3 bases at V and 2 bases at J, with 10 bases between. CDR3 size: 14 residues. Germline assignment: CDR1 SGHAT and CDR2 FQNNGV.

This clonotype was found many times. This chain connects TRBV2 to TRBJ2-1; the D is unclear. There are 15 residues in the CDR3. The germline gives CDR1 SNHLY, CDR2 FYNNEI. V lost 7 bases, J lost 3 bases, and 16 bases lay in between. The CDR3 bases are TGTGCCAGCAAGTCCGGTCTGGCGCGCTACAATGAGCAGTTCTTC. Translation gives CASKSGLARYNEQFF.

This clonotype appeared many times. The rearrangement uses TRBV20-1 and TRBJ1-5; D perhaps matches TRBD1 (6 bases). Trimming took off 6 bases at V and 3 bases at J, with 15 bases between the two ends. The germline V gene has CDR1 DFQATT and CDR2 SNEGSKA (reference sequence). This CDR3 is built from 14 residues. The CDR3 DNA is TGCAGTGCGGCAGGACAGCCCAACAATCAGCCCCAGCATTTT. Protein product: CSAAGQPNNQPQHF.

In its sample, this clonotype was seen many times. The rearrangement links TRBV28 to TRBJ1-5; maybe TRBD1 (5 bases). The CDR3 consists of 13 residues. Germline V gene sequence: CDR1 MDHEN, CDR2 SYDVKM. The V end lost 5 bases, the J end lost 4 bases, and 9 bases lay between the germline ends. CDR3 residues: CASSQTANQPQHF. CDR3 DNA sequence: TGTGCCAGCAGTCAGACAGCAAATCAGCCCCAGCATTTT.

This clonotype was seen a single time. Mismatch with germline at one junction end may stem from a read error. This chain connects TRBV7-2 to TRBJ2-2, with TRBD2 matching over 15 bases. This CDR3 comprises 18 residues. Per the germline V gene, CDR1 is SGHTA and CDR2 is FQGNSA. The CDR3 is CASGWTGTSGRSTGELLF. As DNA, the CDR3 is TGTGCCAGCGGCTGGACCGGGACTAGCGGGAGGAGCACCGGGGAGCTGCTTTTT.

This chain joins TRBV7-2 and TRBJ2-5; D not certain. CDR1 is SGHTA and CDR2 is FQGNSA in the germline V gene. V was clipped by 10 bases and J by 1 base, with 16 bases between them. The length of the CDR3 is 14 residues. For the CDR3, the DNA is TGTGCCACCTCACGGCGGTTAGTCCAAGAGACCCAGTACTTC. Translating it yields CATSRRLVQETQYF.

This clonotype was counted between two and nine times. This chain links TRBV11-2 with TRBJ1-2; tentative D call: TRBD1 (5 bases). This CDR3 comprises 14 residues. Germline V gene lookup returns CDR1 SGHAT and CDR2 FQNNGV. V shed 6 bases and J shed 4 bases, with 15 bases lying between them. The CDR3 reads CASRRRGRLYGYTF. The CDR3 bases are TGTGCCAGCAGGAGGAGGGGTAGGCTCTATGGCTACACCTTC.

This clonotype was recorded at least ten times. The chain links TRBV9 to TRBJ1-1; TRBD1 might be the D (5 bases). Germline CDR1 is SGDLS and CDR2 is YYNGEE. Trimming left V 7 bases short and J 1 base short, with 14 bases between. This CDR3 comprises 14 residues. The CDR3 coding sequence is TGTGCCAGCGGTCGGGGCCCCAAGAACACTGAAGCTTTCTTT. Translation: CASGRGPKNTEAFF.

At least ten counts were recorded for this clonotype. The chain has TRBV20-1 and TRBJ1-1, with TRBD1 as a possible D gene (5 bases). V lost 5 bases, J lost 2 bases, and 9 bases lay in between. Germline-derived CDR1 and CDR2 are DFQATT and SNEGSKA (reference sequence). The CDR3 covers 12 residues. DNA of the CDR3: TGCAGTGCTCCCCGGGACAACACTGAAGCTTTCTTT. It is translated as CSAPRDNTEAFF.

CDR3: CASSSSFVGQPQHF. The CDR3 bases are TGTGCCAGCAGCTCGTCTTTCGTAGGTCAGCCCCAGCATTTT. The rearrangement uses TRBV6-1 and TRBJ1-5; D is uncertain. The V gene lost 6 bases and the J gene lost 6 bases, with 15 bases spanning the gap. The CDR3 is made up of 14 amino acids. Looked up from germline, CDR1 is MNHNS and CDR2 is SASEGT.

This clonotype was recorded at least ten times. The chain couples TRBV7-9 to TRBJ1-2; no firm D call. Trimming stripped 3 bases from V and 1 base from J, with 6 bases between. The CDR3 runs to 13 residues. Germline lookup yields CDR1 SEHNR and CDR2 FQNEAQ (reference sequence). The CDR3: CASSFDHNYGYTF. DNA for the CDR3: TGTGCCAGCAGCTTTGACCATAACTATGGCTACACCTTC.